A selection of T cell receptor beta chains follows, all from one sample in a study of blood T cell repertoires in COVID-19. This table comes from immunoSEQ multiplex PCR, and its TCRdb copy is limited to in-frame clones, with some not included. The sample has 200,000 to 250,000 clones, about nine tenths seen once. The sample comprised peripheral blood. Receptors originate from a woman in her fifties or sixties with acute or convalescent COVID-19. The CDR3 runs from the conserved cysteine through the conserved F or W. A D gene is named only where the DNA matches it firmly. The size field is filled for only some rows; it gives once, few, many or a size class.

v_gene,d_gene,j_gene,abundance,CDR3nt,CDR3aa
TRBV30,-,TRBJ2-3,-,TGTGCCTGGAGCAGGGGATCTAGCACAGATACGCAGTATTTT,CAWSRGSSTDTQYF
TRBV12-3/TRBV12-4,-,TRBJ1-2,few,TGTGCCAGCAGTCTGGACAGAAACTATGGCTACACCTTC,CASSLDRNYGYTF
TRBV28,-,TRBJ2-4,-,TGTGCCAGCAGCCTCCGGGCTTCCTCGGGGAACATTCAGTACTTC,CASSLRASSGNIQYF
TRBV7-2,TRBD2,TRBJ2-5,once,TGTGCCAGCAGCCCCAATGGGGCGGGAGTCAAAGAGACCCAGTACTTC,CASSPNGAGVKETQYF
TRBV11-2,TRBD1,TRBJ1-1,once,TGTGCCAGCACCCTTCTTCGGACAGGGGGCACTGAAGCTTTCTTT,CASTLLRTGGTEAFF
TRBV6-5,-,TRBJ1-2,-,TGTGCCAGCAGACTCCTTATCGACAGTAACTATGGCTACACCTTC,CASRLLIDSNYGYTF
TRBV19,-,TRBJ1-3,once,TGTGCCAGTAGGAGGGATCGGTCTGGAAACACCATATATTTT,CASRRDRSGNTIYF
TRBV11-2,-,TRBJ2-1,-,TGTGCCAGCAGCTCCTTAAACAGCTACAATGAGCAGTTCTTC,CASSSLNSYNEQFF
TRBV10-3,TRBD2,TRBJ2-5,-,TGTGCCATCAGTTCCGGGGGGGCCAGGGAGACCCAGTACTTC,CAISSGGARETQYF
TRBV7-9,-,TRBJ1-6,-,TGTGCCAGCAGCTCGACCCGGGGGTCTAATTCACCCCTCCACTTT,CASSSTRGSNSPLHF
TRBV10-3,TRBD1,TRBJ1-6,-,TGTGCCATCAGAAACGATGGGACAGGGAATTCACCCCTCCACTTT,CAIRNDGTGNSPLHF
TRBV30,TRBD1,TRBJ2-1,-,TGTGCCTGGAGAGGGACAGGGGGCAATGAGCAGTTCTTC,CAWRGTGGNEQFF
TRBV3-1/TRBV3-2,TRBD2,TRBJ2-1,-,TGTGCCAGCAGCAAAAGGACTAGCGGGGGGGAGCAGTTCTTC,CASSKRTSGGEQFF
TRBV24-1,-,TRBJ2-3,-,TGTGCCACCAGTGATCAAACAGATACGCAGTATTTT,CATSDQTDTQYF
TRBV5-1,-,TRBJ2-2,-,TGCGCCAGCAGCTTCGGGGGGCAAACCGGGGAGCTGTTTTTT,CASSFGGQTGELFF
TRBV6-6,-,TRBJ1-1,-,TGTGCCAGCAGCTACACAGGGAGTCTCGACACTGAAGCTTTCTTT,CASSYTGSLDTEAFF
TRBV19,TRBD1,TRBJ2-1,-,TGTGCCAGGACACGGGACAGGCCTTACAATGAGCAGTTCTTC,CARTRDRPYNEQFF
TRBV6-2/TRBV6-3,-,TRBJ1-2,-,TGTGCCAGCAGTTACCCCCAGAAGGACAGATACTATGGCTACACCTTC,CASSYPQKDRYYGYTF
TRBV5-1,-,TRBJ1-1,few,TGCGCCAGCAGCTTAGGGGGGAACACTGAAGCTTTCTTT,CASSLGGNTEAFF
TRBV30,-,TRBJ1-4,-,TGTGCCTGGAGTGTACGCAGGGGTTCTAATGAAAAACTGTTTTTT,CAWSVRRGSNEKLFF
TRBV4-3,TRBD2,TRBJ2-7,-,TGCGCCAGCAGCCAAGCTAGCGGGCAGGCCTACGAGCAGTACTTC,CASSQASGQAYEQYF
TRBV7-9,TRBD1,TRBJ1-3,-,TGTGCCAGCAGCGAGGGGACAGGGAGGAACACCATATATTTT,CASSEGTGRNTIYF
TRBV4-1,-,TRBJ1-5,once,TGCGCCAGCAGCCATTTAACGGGTCAGCCCCAGCATTTT,CASSHLTGQPQHF
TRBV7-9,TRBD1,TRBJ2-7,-,TGTGCCAGCAGCTTACGAGGGACAGGTGACTACGAGCAGTACTTC,CASSLRGTGDYEQYF
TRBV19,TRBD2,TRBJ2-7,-,TGTGCCAGTGGCCTGGGGACTAGCGGGAAGATATACGAGCAGTACTTC,CASGLGTSGKIYEQYF
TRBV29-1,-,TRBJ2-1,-,TGCAGCGTTGATAAGGGGGACTACAATGAGCAGTTCTTC,CSVDKGDYNEQFF
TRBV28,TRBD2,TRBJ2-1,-,TGTGCCAGCAGTTTTAGCGGGGGAGCCTCCCCCAAGCAGTTCTTC,CASSFSGGASPKQFF
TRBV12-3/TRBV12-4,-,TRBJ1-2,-,TGTGCCAGCAGTTTAGGGGGCGCCTATGGCTACACCTTC,CASSLGGAYGYTF
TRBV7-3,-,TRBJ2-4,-,TGTGCCAGCAGCCCAGGGCCCTCACTAGCCAAAAACATTCAGTACTTC,CASSPGPSLAKNIQYF
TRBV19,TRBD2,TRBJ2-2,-,TGTGCCACTAGTATTCCCCTAGCGGGGACCACCGGGGAGCTGTTTTTT,CATSIPLAGTTGELFF
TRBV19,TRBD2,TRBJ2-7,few,TGTGCCAGTAGCCTACTAGCGGGACACTCCTACGAGCAGTACTTC,CASSLLAGHSYEQYF
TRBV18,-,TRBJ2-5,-,TGTGCCAGCTCACGGTCAGAAGAGACCCAGTACTTC,CASSRSEETQYF
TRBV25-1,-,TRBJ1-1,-,TGTGCCAGCAGTGAAAAAGGACGTGAGGGCACTGAAGCTTTCTTT,CASSEKGREGTEAFF
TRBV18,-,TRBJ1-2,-,TGTGCCAGCTCACCCAGGGGCGACTATGGCTACACCTTC,CASSPRGDYGYTF
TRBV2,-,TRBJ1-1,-,TGTGCCAGCAGGGGAACGGGACACCGAAACACTGAAGCTTTCTTT,CASRGTGHRNTEAFF
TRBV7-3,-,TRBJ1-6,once,TGTGCCAGCAGCGTCGACAGCTTTAATTCACCCCTCCACTTT,CASSVDSFNSPLHF
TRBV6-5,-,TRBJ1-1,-,TGTGCCAGCAATCAGGGCTTGGGCACTGAAGCTTTCTTT,CASNQGLGTEAFF
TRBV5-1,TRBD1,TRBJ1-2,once,TGCGCCAGCAGCTCGGGACAGAATAACTATGGCTACACCTTC,CASSSGQNNYGYTF
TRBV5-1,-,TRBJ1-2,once,TGCGCCAGCAGCTTGGCCAGCGATAGCTTCTATGGCTACACCTTC,CASSLASDSFYGYTF
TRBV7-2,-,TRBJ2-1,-,TGTGCCAGCAGATCCGGACAGCCCTACAATGAGCAGTTCTTC,CASRSGQPYNEQFF
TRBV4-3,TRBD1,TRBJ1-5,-,TGCGCCAGCAGCCAAGAAAGAGGGGGCTCCAATCAGCCCCAGCATTTT,CASSQERGGSNQPQHF
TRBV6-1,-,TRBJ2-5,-,TGTGCCAGCAGTGATGTCGACTTGCTATGGGCCCAGTACTTC,CASSDVDLLWAQYF
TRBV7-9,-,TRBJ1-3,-,TGTGCCAGCAGCTTAACCAGGGCTGGAAACACCATATATTTT,CASSLTRAGNTIYF
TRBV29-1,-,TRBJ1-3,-,TGCAGCGTTGCCCCAAATGGAAACACCATATATTTT,CSVAPNGNTIYF
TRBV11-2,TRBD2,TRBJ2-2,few,TGTGCCAGCAGCTCCCTAGCGGGAGGTAACGGGGAGCTGTTTTTT,CASSSLAGGNGELFF
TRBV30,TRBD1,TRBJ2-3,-,TGTGCCTGCGGACAGGGGGGCACAGATACGCAGTATTTT,CACGQGGTDTQYF
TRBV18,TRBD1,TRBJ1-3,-,TGTGCCAGCTCCCCAGACAGGGGCTCTGGAAACACCATATATTTT,CASSPDRGSGNTIYF
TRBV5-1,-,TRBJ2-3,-,TGCGCCAGCAGCGCTACCGGGGATACGCAGTATTTT,CASSATGDTQYF
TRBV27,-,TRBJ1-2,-,TGTGCCAGCAGTCCGTCAGGGATGACCTATGGCTACACCTTC,CASSPSGMTYGYTF
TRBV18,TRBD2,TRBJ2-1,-,TGTGCCAGCTCACCAGGGACTAGGGTATCTGAGCAGTTCTTC,CASSPGTRVSEQFF
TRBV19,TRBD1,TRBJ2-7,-,TGTGCCAGTAGCCCGACAGGGGGGATCCACGAGCAGTACTTC,CASSPTGGIHEQYF
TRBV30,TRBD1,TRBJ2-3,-,TGTGCCTGGAACCGGGACAGGGCAGATACGCAGTATTTT,CAWNRDRADTQYF
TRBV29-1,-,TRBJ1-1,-,TGCAGCGTTTTGGCGTCGGGATCGACTGAAGCTTTCTTT,CSVLASGSTEAFF
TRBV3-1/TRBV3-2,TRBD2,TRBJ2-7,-,TGTGCCAGCAGCACTAGCGGGGTTAACTACGAGCAGTACTTC,CASSTSGVNYEQYF
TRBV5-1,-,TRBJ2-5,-,TGCGCCAGCAGCTTGGGTGGACAAGCACAAGAGACCCAGTACTTC,CASSLGGQAQETQYF
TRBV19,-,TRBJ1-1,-,TGTGCCAGTAATGTGGACAAGAACACTGAAGCTTTCTTT,CASNVDKNTEAFF
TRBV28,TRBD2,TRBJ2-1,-,TGTGCCAGCAGTTTCGGCGGGAGCCCCCTCAATGAGCAGTTCTTC,CASSFGGSPLNEQFF
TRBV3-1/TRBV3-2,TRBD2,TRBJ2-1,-,TGTGCCAGCAGTCCAAACCGTAGCGGGGGGCCTATCAATGAGCAGTTCTTC,CASSPNRSGGPINEQFF
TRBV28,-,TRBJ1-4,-,TGTGCCAGCAGTTTACCAAATGAAAAACTGTTTTTT,CASSLPNEKLFF
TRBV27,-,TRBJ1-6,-,TGTGCCAGCACGTCCTATCGGGAAAATTCACCCCTCCACTTT,CASTSYRENSPLHF